The TCR beta chain under discussion was sequenced for a study of CD8 T cells in Susac syndrome. A quantity of about 0.45 to 1 ug RNA underwent reverse transcription using random hexamers. It was immunoSEQ multiplex PCR that amplified TCR beta CDR3 across 54 Vbeta and 13 Jbeta. From the immunoSEQ multiplex PCR reads, TCRdb called clonotypes with MiXCR, one entry per CDR3 protein. The profile shows some 26,000 distinct CDR3 sequences, 94% of them singletons. Sequencing of TCR beta was performed on blood CD8+ and CD4+ T cells. Healthy donors constituted the control group, matched for age and sex. TEMRA cells were FACS-enriched and CD8+ and CD4+ T cells negatively isolated. In germline, CDR1 is LGHNA, CDR2 YSLEER. Germline trimming cut 1 base from V and 10 bases from J; bases unmatched to any gene: 5. The CDR3 extends over 15 amino acids.

This TCR was recovered from a human donor in good health. The chain employs TRBV4-3 and TRBJ1-6, with 9 positions matching TRBD1. The source material was CD8+ T cells from PBMCs. The CDR3 protein is CASSQGDRVTSPLHF. In DNA form, the CDR3 reads TGCGCCAGCAGCCAAGGGGACAGGGTGACCTCACCCCTCCACTTT.